These 5 T cell receptor beta chains were all obtained from the same sample, sequenced in a study of cytomegalovirus exposure and HLA in healthy donors. The PCR had 60 Vbeta and 13 Jbeta primers. Clones were sequenced by immunoSEQ multiplex PCR, and TCRdb holds only the in-frame ones, with some missing. The sample shows over 110,000 clones, 70% to 85% of them seen only once. Sequencing was performed on PBMCs. The receptor set was obtained from a woman in her sixties in good health and CMV-seropositive.

This chain connects TRBV5-1 to TRBJ2-3; tentative D call: TRBD2 (6 bases). V shed 5 bases and J shed 0 bases, with 10 bases lying between them. Looked up from germline, CDR1 is SGHRS and CDR2 is YFSETQ. The CDR3 runs to 14 residues. The CDR3 spells CASSSGSSTDTQYF. The CDR3 nucleotides read TGCGCCAGCAGTAGCGGTTCTAGCACAGATACGCAGTATTTT. The variable domain in full, with the rest retrieved from reference TRBV5-1 and TRBJ2-3, is KAGVTQTPRYLIKTRGQQVTLSCSPISGHRSVSWYQQTPGQGLQFLFEYFSETQRNKGNFPGRFSGRQFSNSRSEMNVSTLELGDSALYLCASSSGSSTDTQYFGPGTRLTVL.

The chain employs TRBV6-1 and TRBJ1-5, with D perhaps TRBD1 (6 bases). The CDR3 is 16 amino acids. Germline V gene lookup returns CDR1 MNHNS and CDR2 SASEGT. The germline V and J ends were trimmed by 2 bases and 2 bases, with 13 bases remaining between them. CDR3 residues: CASSEPRGGRNQPQHF. CDR3 DNA sequence: TGTGCCAGCAGTGAACCGAGGGGGGGACGCAATCAGCCCCAGCATTTT.

The rearrangement joins TRBV27 to TRBJ2-1, with 11 bases aligning to TRBD2. Germline V CDR1 and CDR2: MNHEY, SMNVEV (reference sequence). The length of the CDR3 is 14 residues. The V segment lost 6 bases and the J segment 5 bases; nucleotides outside the gene matches: 3. In DNA form, the CDR3 reads TGTGCCAGCAGCCGACTAGCGGGGCACAATGAGCAGTTCTTC. Protein product: CASSRLAGHNEQFF.

The chain employs TRBV28 and TRBJ1-5; 8 nucleotides agree with TRBD1. Trimming at V came to 4 bases and at J to 3 bases, leaving 5 bases not matched to a gene. This CDR3 spans 15 amino acids. Germline CDR1 reads MDHEN; CDR2 reads SYDVKM. This chain's CDR3 is CASSSWTGTNQPQHF. CDR3 in DNA: TGTGCCAGCAGTTCCTGGACAGGGACCAATCAGCCCCAGCATTTT.

The V gene is TRBV2, the J gene TRBJ1-2; D remains ambiguous. Germline CDR1 is SNHLY and CDR2 is FYNNEI. This CDR3 has 13 residues. Between the trimmed V and J ends, which lost 6 bases and 4 bases, there was a span of 12 bases. CDR3 residues: CASRADGGYGYTF. The CDR3, as DNA: TGTGCCAGCAGAGCTGACGGAGGCTATGGCTACACCTTC.